Listed here are 13 T cell receptor beta chains from one sample, sequenced in a study of cytomegalovirus exposure and HLA in healthy donors (dated by TCRdb to about 2017). Library preparation employed the immunoSEQ multiplex PCR assay. For the multiplex PCR, a mixture combining 60 forward primers for TCR Vbeta segments and 13 reverse primers for TCR Jbeta segments was used. TCRdb provides this immuneACCESS table in a form limited to in-frame rearrangements. Some clones are lacking; in checked studies, under half of them reflect an unresolved V gene, and why the rest are absent is not known. Across this sample there are 150,000 to 200,000 clones, with roughly four fifths seen only once. The ten largest clones represent over 1.5% of the sample. The sequenced material came from PBMCs. These receptor sequences come from a man aged 45-60 years in good health and CMV-seronegative.

In the case of this clone: A far larger clone differs by one base, so this is likely a read error. The V call is TRBV5-5, the J call TRBJ2-6; perhaps TRBD2 as D (6 bases). V lost 4 bases, J lost 0 bases, and 20 bases lay in between. Germline lookup yields CDR1 SGHKS and CDR2 YYEKEE (reference sequence). This CDR3 has 19 amino acids. The CDR3 DNA sequence: TGTGCCAGCAGCCAAGATAATCCTCGGGAGAGCTCTGGGGCCAACGTCCTGACTTTC. This codes for CASSQDNPRESSGANVLTF. The variable domain in full, completed from reference TRBV5-5 and TRBJ2-6, reads DAGVTQSPTHLIKTRGQQVTLRCSPISGHKSVSWYQQVLGQGPQFIFQYYEKEERGRGNFPDRFSARQFPNYSSELNVNALLLGDSALYLCASSQDNPRESSGANVLTFGAGSRLTVL.

The chain has TRBV7-2 and TRBJ1-3; perhaps TRBD1 as D (6 bases). V lost 7 bases and J 1 base, leaving 11 bases between the germline ends. The CDR3 runs to 14 residues. Germline assignment: CDR1 SGHTA and CDR2 FQGNSA. CDR3 DNA sequence: TGTGCCAGCACCCAACAGGGTTCTGGAAACACCATATATTTT. This gives the protein CASTQQGSGNTIYF.

The chain combines TRBV27 with TRBJ2-7, with 7 bases identical to TRBD1. Germline V gene sequence: CDR1 MNHEY, CDR2 SMNVEV (reference sequence). CDR3 size: 15 residues. V was clipped by 4 bases and J by 2 bases; unmatched bases: 8. The CDR3 DNA follows: TGTGCCAGCAGTTCTTCCGGGACAGCAACCTACGAGCAGTACTTC. Translated, it gives CASSSSGTATYEQYF.

The chain links TRBV5-1 to TRBJ2-5; D is ambiguous. Germline V gives CDR1 SGHRS, CDR2 YFSETQ. V was clipped by 4 bases and J by 1 base, with 11 bases between them. CDR3 size: 14 residues. CDR3 DNA sequence: TGCGCCAGCAGCCGGTACAGCCTCCAAGAGACCCAGTACTTC. This translates into CASSRYSLQETQYF. Full variable domain (outside the CDR3, taken from reference TRBV5-1 and TRBJ2-5): KAGVTQTPRYLIKTRGQQVTLSCSPISGHRSVSWYQQTPGQGLQFLFEYFSETQRNKGNFPGRFSGRQFSNSRSEMNVSTLELGDSALYLCASSRYSLQETQYFGPGTRLLVL.

The V gene is TRBV19, the J gene TRBJ2-7; 9 bases line up with TRBD2. J was trimmed by 0 bases and V by 5 bases; bases with no gene match: 5. The CDR3 consists of 15 residues. Germline V gene sequence: CDR1 LNHDA, CDR2 SQIVND (reference sequence). The CDR3 sequence is CASSAGGKNSYEQYF. As DNA, the CDR3 is TGTGCCAGTAGTGCGGGGGGGAAAAACTCCTACGAGCAGTACTTC.

This chain joins TRBV7-2 and TRBJ1-1, with 9 bases matching TRBD1. CDR3 length: 15 residues. Germline trimming cut 1 base from V and 4 bases from J; bases unmatched to any gene: 4. Germline V CDR1 and CDR2: SGHTA, FQGNSA. The CDR3 DNA reads as TGTGCCAGCAGCTTAGGGGACAGGGAGGGCACTGAAGCTTTCTTT. It translates to CASSLGDREGTEAFF.

The J gene is TRBJ1-5, the V gene TRBV19; a weak D match, TRBD1 (6 bases). Trimming shortened V by 5 bases and J by 3 bases, and 14 bases separated the two germline ends. The CDR3 has 15 residues. CDR1 LNHDA and CDR2 SQIVND come from the germline V gene (reference sequence). The CDR3 DNA is TGTGCCAGTAGTCCGGACAGACGAATCAATCAGCCCCAGCATTTT. Its protein product is CASSPDRRINQPQHF.

This chain connects TRBV19 to TRBJ2-7; a weak D match, TRBD2 (5 bases). Trimming removed 2 bases from V and 1 base from J, with 15 bases in between. Germline V gene lookup returns CDR1 LNHDA and CDR2 SQIVND (reference sequence). CDR3 length: 16 amino acids. In DNA, the CDR3 is TGTGCCAGTAGTATATCCGGGGTTAGCGCGTCCTACGAGCAGTACTTC. This encodes CASSISGVSASYEQYF.

The CDR3 DNA follows: TGTGCCAGCAGTTCAACCCCCCCGCGGGCGCCCCAGCATTTT. It is translated as CASSSTPPRAPQHF. This chain uses TRBV28 with TRBJ1-5; D uncertain. This CDR3 spans 14 amino acids. In germline, CDR1 is MDHEN, CDR2 SYDVKM. The V end lost 4 bases, the J end lost 9 bases, and 16 bases lay between the germline ends.

The V call is TRBV7-2, the J call TRBJ1-1; no firm D call. Trimming pared 3 bases from V and 2 bases from J, leaving 7 bases between. The CDR3 loop spans 13 amino acids. Germline CDR1 SGHTA, CDR2 FQGNSA. The CDR3 protein is CASSFKSNTEAFF. The CDR3 DNA reads TGTGCCAGCAGCTTTAAGAGCAACACTGAAGCTTTCTTT.

The chain is built from TRBV18 and TRBJ2-3, with 8 nucleotides matching TRBD1. There are 14 residues in the CDR3. J gave up 1 base and V 5 bases, and 2 bases lay outside the gene matches. Germline loops: CDR1 KGHSH, CDR2 LQKENI. Here the CDR3 reads CASSKDRGTDTQYF. CDR3 in DNA: TGTGCCAGCTCAAAGGACAGGGGCACAGATACGCAGTATTTT.

This chain links TRBV19 with TRBJ2-5, with D possibly being TRBD1 (6 bases). The V gene's germline CDR1 is LNHDA and CDR2 SQIVND (reference sequence). CDR3 length: 15 residues. V was pared by 3 bases and J by 3 bases, with 14 bases between. CDR3 residues: CASSIDLTGEETQYF. CDR3 DNA: TGTGCCAGTAGTATCGATTTGACAGGCGAAGAGACCCAGTACTTC.

This clone was counted a few times. The chain links TRBV29-1 to TRBJ1-5, with a possible D match to TRBD1 (5 bases). With 7 bases removed from V and 0 bases from J, the gap between germline ends came to 10 bases. CDR3 length: 13 amino acids. Germline CDR1 SQVTM, CDR2 ANQGSEA. CDR3 loop: CSAWGGSNQPQHF. CDR3 sequence (DNA): TGCAGCGCTTGGGGCGGTAGCAATCAGCCCCAGCATTTT.